The 14 T cell receptor beta chains reported below all come from one sample, sequenced in a study of blood T cell repertoires in COVID-19. Data came from immunoSEQ multiplex PCR; TCRdb stores just in-frame clones and leaves some out. The data hold around 170,000 clones, with roughly 82% observed a single time. The sequencing input was PBMCs or T cells enriched from blood (not recorded which). Source of these receptors: a woman aged 30 to 39 who had recovered from COVID-19.

The chain joins TRBV3-1 (or the pseudogene TRBV3-2) to TRBJ2-1; 13 positions agree with TRBD2. The germline gives CDR1 LGHDT, CDR2 YNNKEL (reference sequence). Germline trimming cut 8 bases from V and 9 bases from J; bases unmatched to any gene: 4. The CDR3 has 13 amino acids. The CDR3 region is CASGLAGAFEQFF. In DNA form, the CDR3 reads TGTGCCAGCGGACTAGCGGGAGCATTTGAGCAGTTCTTC.

The V and J genes are TRBV18 and TRBJ2-4; TRBD2 matches 8 bases. This CDR3 spans 12 amino acids. The trim removed 3 bases at V and 8 bases at J, leaving 0 bases unmatched. In germline, CDR1 is KGHSH, CDR2 LQKENI. For the CDR3, the DNA is TGTGCCAGCTCACCGCGGGGGGACATTCAGTACTTC. Protein product: CASSPRGDIQYF.

V gene TRBV9 combines with J gene TRBJ2-7, with 8 nucleotides matching TRBD2. Trimming took 0 bases from V and 1 from J; bases not matched to a gene: 3. Germline assignment: CDR1 SGDLS and CDR2 YYNGEE. The CDR3 spans 15 residues. CDR3 residues: CASSVGTGGSYEQYF. CDR3 DNA: TGTGCCAGCAGCGTAGGAACGGGAGGGTCCTACGAGCAGTACTTC.

This chain joins TRBV7-2 and TRBJ1-6; 10 bases are shared with TRBD1. CDR3 length: 15 residues. Per germline, CDR1 SGHTA and CDR2 FQGNSA. V was clipped by 1 base and J by 9 bases; unmatched bases: 3. In DNA, the CDR3 is TGTGCCAGCAGCTTAGGTGGGACAGGGGCTTCACCCCTCCACTTT. Translating it yields CASSLGGTGASPLHF.

This chain links TRBV28 with TRBJ1-3, with D perhaps matching TRBD1 (6 bases). This CDR3 region has 16 residues. The germline V gene encodes CDR1 MDHEN and CDR2 SYDVKM. V lost 5 bases and J 2 bases, leaving 16 bases between the germline ends. CDR3 DNA sequence: TGTGCCAGCAGTACCAACAGGGTCTGGCCTGGAAACACCATATATTTT. Amino acid sequence: CASSTNRVWPGNTIYF.

The chain uses TRBV2 and TRBJ1-2; D gene unclear. CDR3 size: 15 residues. Germline assignment: CDR1 SNHLY and CDR2 FYNNEI. The V gene lost 0 bases and the J gene lost 4 bases, with 12 bases spanning the gap. CDR3 sequence: CASSEAKGESYGYTF. The CDR3 DNA reads TGTGCCAGCAGTGAAGCGAAGGGAGAATCCTATGGCTACACCTTC. The variable domain in full, completed from reference TRBV2 and TRBJ1-2, reads EPEVTQTPSHQVTQMGQEVILRCVPISNHLYFYWYRQILGQKVEFLVSFYNNEISEKSEIFDDQFSVERPDGSNFTLKIRSTKLEDSAMYFCASSEAKGESYGYTFGSGTRLTVV.

A single count supports this clone. CDR3 sequence (DNA): TGTGCCAGCAGAAAGCAGACTAGCGGGGGGATCTCTGGGGCCAACGTCCTGACTTTC. Translating gives CASRKQTSGGISGANVLTF. V and J are TRBV2 and TRBJ2-6, with 13 bases identical to TRBD2. The V segment lost 6 bases and the J segment 0 bases; nucleotides outside the gene matches: 8. Germline V gene sequence: CDR1 SNHLY, CDR2 FYNNEI. This CDR3 region has 19 residues.

CDR3 sequence reads: CASSLVAGGTYGYTF. CDR3 nucleotide sequence: TGTGCCAGCAGCTTAGTAGCAGGGGGGACCTATGGCTACACCTTC. This chain connects TRBV7-8 to TRBJ1-2; 7 positions match TRBD1. The V gene end was trimmed by 1 base and the J gene end by 4 bases; junction bases not matched to a gene: 6. Germline values: CDR1 SGHVS, CDR2 FQNEAQ. CDR3 length: 15 amino acids.

This chain connects TRBV3-1 (or the pseudogene TRBV3-2) to TRBJ2-3, with no clear D. CDR1 is LGHDT, CDR2 YNNKEL, per germline (reference sequence). The CDR3 covers 13 residues. Between the trimmed V and J ends, which lost 1 base and 5 bases, there was a span of 7 bases. In DNA form, the CDR3 reads TGTGCCAGCAGCCAAGGCGTGAGAGATACGCAGTATTTT. Its translation is CASSQGVRDTQYF.

V usage is TRBV11-2 and J usage is TRBJ2-3, with a possible D match to TRBD1 (7 bases). This CDR3 comprises 15 residues. Trimming stripped 7 bases from V and 0 bases from J, with 14 bases between. The germline gives CDR1 SGHAT, CDR2 FQNNGV. CDR3 residues: CASTYRGGSTDTQYF. CDR3 DNA: TGTGCCAGCACCTACAGGGGAGGAAGCACAGATACGCAGTATTTT.

The J gene is TRBJ2-7, the V gene TRBV28; 8 bases match TRBD2. The CDR3 consists of 13 residues. Germline V gene sequence: CDR1 MDHEN, CDR2 SYDVKM. Trimming cost V 3 bases and J 5 bases; bases outside gene matches: 3. The CDR3 reads CASSFRAGDEQYF. CDR3 sequence (DNA): TGTGCCAGCAGTTTTCGAGCGGGGGACGAGCAGTACTTC. The variable domain in full, completed from reference TRBV28 and TRBJ2-7, reads DVKVTQSSRYLVKRTGEKVFLECVQDMDHENMFWYRQDPGLGLRLIYFSYDVKMKEKGDIPEGYSVSREKKERFSLILESASTNQTSMYLCASSFRAGDEQYFGPGTRLTVT.

The V gene is TRBV7-9, the J gene TRBJ2-2; the match to TRBD1 covers 7 bases. Losses at the gene ends were 6 bases for V and 4 bases for J; bases not matched to a gene: 8. CDR1 and CDR2 from the germline V gene are SEHNR and FQNEAQ (reference sequence). This CDR3 is 15 amino acids long. CDR3 coding DNA: TGTGCCAGCAGGTCACAGGGGACGGGCACCGGGGAGCTGTTTTTT. Its protein is CASRSQGTGTGELFF.

This chain joins TRBV5-5 and TRBJ1-4; 8 bases match TRBD1. The germline V gene encodes CDR1 SGHKS and CDR2 YYEKEE (reference sequence). The CDR3 spans 15 residues. J gave up 6 bases and V 0 bases, and 4 bases lay outside the gene matches. CDR3 in DNA: TGTGCCAGCAGCTTGGGGACAGGGTTGGATGAAAAACTGTTTTTT. This encodes CASSLGTGLDEKLFF.

The genes are TRBV5-1 and TRBJ2-7; D may be TRBD2 (5 bases). This CDR3 spans 14 amino acids. Trimming cost V 2 bases and J 1 base, with 10 bases left between them. Germline V gene sequence: CDR1 SGHRS, CDR2 YFSETQ. In nucleotides, the CDR3 is TGCGCCAGCAGCTTTTCGGGGAGTTCCTACGAGCAGTACTTC. This sequence encodes CASSFSGSSYEQYF.